Below are 23 T cell receptor beta chains sequenced from a single sample in a study of cytomegalovirus exposure and HLA in healthy donors. It was with 60 Vbeta and 13 Jbeta primers that the PCR ran. Produced via immunoSEQ multiplex PCR; TCRdb's table is partial and in-frame only. Here the sample spans nearly 110,000 clones, approximately 80% being singletons. Material: PBMCs. Receptors originate from a man aged 55-75 years in good health and CMV-seronegative.

This clone was seen more than once but under ten times. The rearrangement uses TRBV7-3 and TRBJ1-1; perhaps TRBD1 as D (5 bases). This CDR3 contains 13 residues. V was trimmed by 5 bases and J by 4 bases, leaving 11 bases between them. Germline CDR1 and CDR2: SGHTA and FQGTGA. The CDR3 nucleotides are TGTGCCAGCAGCCTGGAAAGGGGCACTGAAGCTTTCTTT. Translating gives CASSLERGTEAFF.

Only one count was recorded for this clone. The junction departs from the called germline gene at one end, perhaps through a read error. The rearrangement joins TRBV4-2 to TRBJ1-6; D unclear. This CDR3 is built from 15 residues. Looked up from germline, CDR1 is LGHNA and CDR2 is YNFKEQ. CDR3 loop: CASSQGALEGSPPHF. The CDR3 DNA reads as TGTGCCAGCAGCCAAGGGGCCCTCGAGGGTTCACCCCCCCACTTT.

This clone was counted only a few times. The chain links TRBV6-1 to TRBJ1-2; D unresolved. V shed 7 bases and J shed 7 bases, with 22 bases lying between them. From germline, CDR1 is MNHNS and CDR2 SASEGT. The CDR3 is 15 amino acids. The CDR3 loop reads CASTETSTRVRGYTF. DNA for the CDR3: TGTGCCAGCACCGAAACCTCTACCCGAGTACGTGGCTACACCTTC.

V usage is TRBV4-1 and J usage is TRBJ1-2; 9 bases are shared with TRBD1. The CDR3 length is 17 residues. CDR1 and CDR2 (germline): MGHRA, YSYEKL. J gave up 7 bases and V 2 bases, and 14 bases lay outside the gene matches. The CDR3 here is CASSQLGMVGTGLGYTF. The DNA for the CDR3 is TGCGCCAGCAGCCAACTAGGGATGGTGGGGACAGGGCTTGGCTACACCTTC.

The J gene is TRBJ2-7, the V gene TRBV9; 7 bases are shared with TRBD1. The CDR3 consists of 13 residues. The germline CDR1 and CDR2 sequences are SGDLS and YYNGEE. The V and J ends lost 0 bases and 5 bases, in that order; junction bases with no gene match: 2. CDR3 bases: TGTGCCAGCAGCGTAGGACAGGGTGACGAGCAGTACGTC. It codes for CASSVGQGDEQYV.

The chain has TRBV28 and TRBJ2-7; 14 bases are a match to TRBD2. Germline V gene lookup returns CDR1 MDHEN and CDR2 SYDVKM. J gave up 9 bases and V 4 bases, and 8 bases lay outside the gene matches. The CDR3 length is 15 residues. As DNA, the CDR3 is TGTGCCAGCAGTTCGGGACTAGCGGGAGCCGGGAGGCAGTACGTC. Amino acids: CASSSGLAGAGRQYV.

The V call is TRBV7-8, the J call TRBJ2-3; D not resolved. The CDR3 sequence is 18 residues long. Germline CDR1 reads SGHVS; CDR2 reads FQNEAQ. Trimming pared 1 base from V and 0 bases from J, leaving 17 bases between. As DNA, the CDR3 is TGTGCCAGCAGCTTAGGGAGTGACGCGAGTCATAGCACAGATACGCAGTATTTT. It encodes CASSLGSDASHSTDTQYF.

The rearrangement joins TRBV19 to TRBJ1-6; 9 positions match TRBD1. Germline V gene sequence: CDR1 LNHDA, CDR2 SQIVND (reference sequence). V gave up 6 bases and J gave up 10 bases; unmatched junction bases: 4. There are 13 residues in the CDR3. Written as DNA, the CDR3 is TGTGCCAGTAGGGGACAGGGCAAGTCACCCCTCCACTTT. The encoded protein is CASRGQGKSPLHF.

The chain employs TRBV4-2 and TRBJ2-5, with a tentative D call TRBD1 (6 bases). The V and J ends lost 0 bases and 5 bases respectively, with 13 bases between them. Looked up from germline, CDR1 is LGHNA and CDR2 is YNFKEQ. The CDR3 runs to 15 residues. The CDR3 DNA reads as TGTGCCAGCAGCCAAGATGCTGGGGGCGGCGAGACCCAGTACTTC. Amino acids: CASSQDAGGGETQYF.

CDR3 sequence (DNA): TGTGCCAGCAGTTCCCAGGGGAACAATGAGCAGTTCTTC. It yields the protein CASSSQGNNEQFF. V gene TRBV6-5 combines with J gene TRBJ2-1; D perhaps matches TRBD1 (6 bases). The CDR3 spans 13 residues. Trimming removed 4 bases from V and 5 bases from J, with 9 bases in between. Germline V gene lookup returns CDR1 MNHEY and CDR2 SVGAGI.

A note on this clone: This sample also contains other DNA sequences that code for the same CDR3. The CDR3 sequence is CASSLIRGNTEAFF. CDR3 nucleotide sequence: TGCGCCAGCAGCTTGATTCGGGGGAACACTGAAGCTTTCTTT. The rearrangement joins TRBV5-1 to TRBJ1-1; D call uncertain. Trimming shortened V by 1 base and J by 1 base, and 8 bases separated the two germline ends. The CDR3 runs 14 residues. Germline values: CDR1 SGHRS, CDR2 YFSETQ.

With respect to this clone: Germline is not matched at one junction end, which may reflect a read error. The CDR3 protein is CVSSRTGGEAFF. For the CDR3, the DNA is TGTGTCAGCAGCCGGACAGGGGGTGAAGCTTTCTTT. The chain couples TRBV9 to TRBJ1-1; TRBD1 matches at 10 bases. Germline CDR1 is SGDLS and CDR2 is YYNGEE. This CDR3 region has 12 residues.

The chain uses TRBV19 and TRBJ1-3; D not resolved. The ends were cut back, 4 bases at V and 0 bases at J, with 7 bases in the middle. The CDR3 spans 14 residues. Looked up from germline, CDR1 is LNHDA and CDR2 is SQIVND (reference sequence). The DNA of the CDR3 is TGTGCCAGTAGTACAGGCTCCTCTGGAAACACCATATATTTT. It translates to CASSTGSSGNTIYF.

In its sample, this clone was seen a few times. The chain couples TRBV5-4 to TRBJ1-2, with 7 positions matching TRBD1. V shed 1 base and J 2 bases; nucleotides not matched to a gene: 20. Germline V CDR1 and CDR2: SGHNT, YYREEE (reference sequence). The CDR3 totals 20 residues. CDR3 DNA: TGTGCCAGCAGCTTGTGGTCTCTGCGGGACAGACCCCGACAGAACTATGGCTACACCTTC. Its protein product is CASSLWSLRDRPRQNYGYTF.

This clone was detected once. The V gene is TRBV7-8, the J gene TRBJ2-7; TRBD1 matches 8 bases. Germline V lookup: CDR1 SGHVS, CDR2 FQNEAQ. The CDR3 runs to 14 residues. The junction had 3 bases not matched to a gene; V was cut back by 3 bases and J by 2 bases. CDR3 in amino acids: CASSFGQGTYEQYV. The CDR3 DNA reads as TGTGCCAGCAGCTTTGGACAGGGAACCTACGAGCAGTACGTC.

The chain couples TRBV6-5 to TRBJ2-2; D is uncertain. CDR1 is MNHEY, CDR2 SVGAGI, per germline. The CDR3 spans 14 residues. The ends were cut back, 7 bases at V and 4 bases at J, with 13 bases in the middle. The CDR3 nucleotides read TGTGCCAGCACCTATGCCCCATCCACCGGGGAGCTGTTTTTT. This sequence encodes CASTYAPSTGELFF.

The chain carries TRBV5-1 and TRBJ1-2, with 10 bases matching TRBD1. The J segment lost 6 bases and the V segment lost 5 bases, leaving 10 bases of the junction unmatched. The CDR3 runs to 15 residues. Germline V gives CDR1 SGHRS, CDR2 YFSETQ. The CDR3 nucleotides are TGCGCCAGCAGAGAAAAGACAGGGGGCGCAGATGGCTACACCTTC. This gives the protein CASREKTGGADGYTF.

The chain links TRBV4-2 to TRBJ1-1; 7 bases are a match to TRBD1. After removal of 3 bases from V and 11 bases from J, the junction contained 18 bases not matched to a gene. The CDR3 spans 16 residues. Germline V gene data show CDR1 as LGHNA and CDR2 as YNFKEQ. The CDR3 nucleotides read TGTGCCAGCAGCCACAAAACCGGGACAGAACCTCCAGGGGCTTTCTTT. It yields the protein CASSHKTGTEPPGAFF.

The chain employs TRBV5-6 and TRBJ1-3; D uncertain. The CDR3 runs to 12 residues. V dropped 9 bases and J dropped 1 base, with 8 bases sitting between them. Per germline, CDR1 SGHDT and CDR2 YYEEEE. CDR3 region: CATTSSGNTIYF. The CDR3 nucleotides read TGTGCCACCACTTCGTCTGGAAACACCATATATTTT.

The rearrangement uses TRBV27 and TRBJ2-2, with D perhaps matching TRBD1 (6 bases). Looked up from germline, CDR1 is MNHEY and CDR2 is SMNVEV (reference sequence). The CDR3 is made up of 15 amino acids. V lost 6 bases and J lost 4, with 15 bases in between. For the CDR3, the DNA is TGTGCCAGCAGACCTCACAGGGCCGGCACCGGGGAGCTGTTTTTT. As protein: CASRPHRAGTGELFF.

The J gene is TRBJ1-1, the V gene TRBV5-6; 9 bases are a match to TRBD1. From germline, CDR1 is SGHDT and CDR2 YYEEEE. The CDR3 spans 18 residues. V was clipped by 5 bases and J by 0 bases; unmatched bases: 14. The CDR3: CASRGTGFGLGMNTEAFF. The DNA for the CDR3 is TGTGCCAGCAGGGGGACAGGGTTCGGCCTAGGAATGAACACTGAAGCTTTCTTT.

The V gene is TRBV19, the J gene TRBJ2-3; the D gene is possibly TRBD2 (5 bases). In germline, CDR1 is LNHDA, CDR2 SQIVND (reference sequence). V was cut by 3 bases and J by 1 base, with 14 bases left in between. The CDR3 is 16 residues long. The CDR3 coding sequence is TGTGCCAGTAGTATGAGCCCCGGGCGGGGCACAGATACGCAGTATTTT. Protein: CASSMSPGRGTDTQYF.

The chain recombines TRBV28 with TRBJ2-1; 8 nucleotides match TRBD1. The CDR3 is 15 amino acids. In germline, CDR1 is MDHEN, CDR2 SYDVKM. V shed 0 bases and J 7 bases; nucleotides not matched to a gene: 5. The CDR3 nucleotides read TGTGCCAGCAGTTTATGGCAGGGGGCACGTAATGAGCAGTTCTTC. The encoded protein is CASSLWQGARNEQFF.